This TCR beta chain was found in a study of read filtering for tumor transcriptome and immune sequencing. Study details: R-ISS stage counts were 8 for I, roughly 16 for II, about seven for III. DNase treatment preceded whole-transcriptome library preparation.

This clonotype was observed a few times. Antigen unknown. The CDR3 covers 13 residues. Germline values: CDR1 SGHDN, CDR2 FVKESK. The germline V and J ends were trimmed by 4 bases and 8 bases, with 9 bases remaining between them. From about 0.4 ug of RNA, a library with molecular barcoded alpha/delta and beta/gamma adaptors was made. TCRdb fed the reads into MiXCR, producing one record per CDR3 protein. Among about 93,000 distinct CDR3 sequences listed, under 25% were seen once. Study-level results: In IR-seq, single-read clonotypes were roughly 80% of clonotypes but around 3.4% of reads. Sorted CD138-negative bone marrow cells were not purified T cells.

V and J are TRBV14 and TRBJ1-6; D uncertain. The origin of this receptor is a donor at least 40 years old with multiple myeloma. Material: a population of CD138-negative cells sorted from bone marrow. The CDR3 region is CASSPTYDSPLHF. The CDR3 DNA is TGTGCCAGCAGCCCCACGTACGATTCACCCCTCCACTTT. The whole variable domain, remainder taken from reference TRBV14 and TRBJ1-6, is EAGVTQFPSHSVIEKGQTVTLRCDPISGHDNLYWYRRVMGKEIKFLLHFVKESKQDESGMPNNRFLAERTGGTYSTLKVQPAELEDSGVYFCASSPTYDSPLHFGNGTRLTVT.